This entry describes one TCR beta chain. Its cognate antigen is unknown. The sample originates from a study of T cells in localized non-small cell lung cancer. Whole-study findings and limits: T cell clonality was highest in uninvolved adjacent lung, above tumor. Adjacent lung held a median roughly 60 of the top 100 tumor clones. Sequencing, confined to only one tumor region, leaves heterogeneity possible. Patients showing higher blood T cell density tended to see longer overall survival.

J gave up 0 bases and V 3 bases, and 8 bases lay outside the gene matches. CDR3 size: 17 residues. Germline V lookup: CDR1 LNHDA, CDR2 SQIVND (reference sequence). Measured with immunoSEQ multiplex PCR; TCRdb has only the in-frame clones, and not every one. This sample yields tens of thousands of clones, of which 90% are seen a single time; almost 2% belongs to the top ten. The source material was peripheral blood, sampled before any cancer treatment. The rearrangement joins TRBV19 to TRBJ1-5, with TRBD1 matching over 7 bases. This receptor was identified in a woman aged 40-70 years with stage I lung adenocarcinoma. CDR3 sequence (DNA): TGTGCCAGTAGTATCCTACGGACAGGTTATAGCAATCAGCCCCAGCATTTT. It specifies CASSILRTGYSNQPQHF.